This paragraph covers one T cell receptor beta chain sequence. Its antigen is as yet unknown. One junction end does not reproduce the germline sequence, and a read error may be involved. The record originates from a study of tumor-infiltrating lymphocytes in primary liver carcinoma. Joint extraction of RNA and DNA used about 17-33 mg of bulk tissue that was unsorted. Surgical resection treated primary liver carcinoma in the patients. Enrolled patients were chronically infected with HBV and treatment-naive. The study's findings and limits: Tumor top-250-clone fraction significantly exceeded that of blood (p = 0.039).

Starting material of about 450 ng total RNA yielded TCR beta cDNA via a constant-region primer. Slightly modified ARM-PCR with three nested multiplex PCR rounds yielded TCR beta libraries. Forward primers for TRBV1-TRBV30 and a C-beta reverse primer served the first two PCR rounds, at 10 cycles each. TCRdb re-derived calls from the multiplex PCR reads in MiXCR, one entry per CDR3 protein. The table has under 50,000 distinct CDR3 sequences, around 64% seen once. CDR3 length: 13 residues. CDR1 and CDR2 (germline): DFQATT, SNEGSKA (reference sequence). The sequence was obtained from a man between 35 and 55 years old with primary liver carcinoma and hepatitis B virus infection. The J gene is TRBJ2-2, the V gene TRBV20-1; TRBD1 might be the D (7 bases). The sample taken for sequencing was liver tumor tissue from sampling region 5. Regarding subset: tumor region T5, tumor centre. DNA for the CDR3: TGCAGTGCTGGGACAGAAAACACCGGGGGGCTGTTTTTT. Translating gives CSAGTENTGGLFF.